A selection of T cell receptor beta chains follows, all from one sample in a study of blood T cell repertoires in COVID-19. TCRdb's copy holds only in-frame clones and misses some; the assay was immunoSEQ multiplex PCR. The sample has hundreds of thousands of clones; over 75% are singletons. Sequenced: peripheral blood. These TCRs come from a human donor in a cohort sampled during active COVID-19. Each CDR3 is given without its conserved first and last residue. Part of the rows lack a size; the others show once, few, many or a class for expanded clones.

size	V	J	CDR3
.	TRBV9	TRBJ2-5	ASGRGFETQY
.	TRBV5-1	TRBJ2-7	ASSLGQGATRSYEQY
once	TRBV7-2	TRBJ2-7	ASSLGRARGAYEQY
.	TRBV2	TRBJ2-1	ASNPGGSYNEQF
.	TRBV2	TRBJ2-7	ASSDVDSSSSYEQY
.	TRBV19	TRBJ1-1	ASSNGQGAVTEAF
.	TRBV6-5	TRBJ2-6	ASSYQGSGANVLT
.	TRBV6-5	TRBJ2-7	ASSYGDTPKVLY
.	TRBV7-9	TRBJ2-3	ASSRGSDTQY
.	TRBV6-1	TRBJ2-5	ASSEQGETQY
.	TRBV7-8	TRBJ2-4	ASSSRMAKNIQY
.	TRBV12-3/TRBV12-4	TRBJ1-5	ASSQNNQPQH
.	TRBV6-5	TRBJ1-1	ASSVGQGWF
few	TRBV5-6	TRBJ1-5	ASSWGQGNQPQH
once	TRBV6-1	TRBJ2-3	ASSEALAGGRDTQY
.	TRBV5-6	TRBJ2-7	ASRSTGQKSYEQY
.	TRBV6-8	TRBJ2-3	ASSFRRGEYTDTQY
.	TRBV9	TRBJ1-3	ASSVVEQPGNTIY
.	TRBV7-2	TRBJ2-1	ASRTTLGGADNEQF
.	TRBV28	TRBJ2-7	ASSSLGEVSSYEQY